These 27 T cell receptor beta chains came from one sample sequenced in a study of early T cells in non-severe SARS-CoV-2 infection. From the 5' RACE reads, TCRdb called clonotypes with MiXCR, one entry per CDR3 protein. The sample holds tens of thousands of distinct CDR3 sequences, about 5.1% seen once. The sequencing sample was made of whole blood. These receptors were collected from an adult who was a healthcare worker with PCR-confirmed SARS-CoV-2 infection or an uninfected control (not recorded which).

This clonotype was picked up many times. The chain has TRBV11-2 and TRBJ2-3; perhaps TRBD2 as D (6 bases). The CDR3 extends over 14 amino acids. The germline V and J ends were trimmed by 2 bases and 6 bases, with 12 bases remaining between them. CDR1 and CDR2 (germline): SGHAT, FQNNGV. In nucleotides, the CDR3 is TGTGCCAGCAGCTTACGGTCTGGGGGGGATACGCAGTATTTT. Its translation is CASSLRSGGDTQYF.

This clonotype was observed a few times. The chain uses TRBV5-4 and TRBJ2-2; D may be TRBD2 (5 bases). The germline CDR1 and CDR2 sequences are SGHNT and YYREEE (reference sequence). This CDR3 is built from 16 residues. The V end was cut by 3 bases, the J end by 7 bases, with 19 bases between. The CDR3 bases are TGTGCCAGCAGCTCGCCGGGGTTGGGCGGCGGCGGGGAGCTGTTTTTT. Protein sequence: CASSSPGLGGGGELFF.

Many counts were recorded for this clonotype. The J gene is TRBJ1-1, the V gene TRBV5-4; 8 nucleotides align to TRBD1. The germline V gene encodes CDR1 SGHNT and CDR2 YYREEE (reference sequence). The J segment lost 4 bases and the V segment lost 4 bases, leaving 12 bases of the junction unmatched. This CDR3 is 16 amino acids long. CDR3 sequence (DNA): TGTGCCAGCAGCCCTAGGCAGGGGGCCCAGGGCACTGAAGCTTTCTTT. As protein: CASSPRQGAQGTEAFF. Combining the CDR3 with reference TRBV5-4 and TRBJ1-1 gives the whole variable domain ETGVTQSPTHLIKTRGQQVTLRCSSQSGHNTVSWYQQALGQGPQFIFQYYREEENGRGNFPPRFSGLQFPNYSSELNVNALELDDSALYLCASSPRQGAQGTEAFFGQGTRLTVV.

This rearrangement joins TRBV10-3 to TRBJ2-1; D is unclear. Germline assignment: CDR1 ENHRY and CDR2 SYGVKD. The V end lost 1 base, the J end lost 6 bases, and 4 bases lay between the germline ends. The CDR3 loop spans 12 amino acids. Here the CDR3 DNA reads TGTGCCATCAGTGAGTATGGCAATGAGCAGTTCTTC. Its translation: CAISEYGNEQFF.

At least ten counts were recorded for this clonotype. The chain carries TRBV4-1 and TRBJ1-2; D ambiguous. Germline CDR1 reads MGHRA; CDR2 reads YSYEKL. The length of the CDR3 is 14 residues. The V and J ends lost 1 base and 4 bases respectively, with 10 bases between them. The CDR3 loop is CASSQGRVGYGYTF. The CDR3, as DNA: TGCGCCAGCAGCCAAGGTAGAGTAGGCTATGGCTACACCTTC.

The chain is built from TRBV28 and TRBJ1-4; D remains ambiguous. Trimming cost V 3 bases and J 5 bases, with 7 bases left between them. The germline V gene has CDR1 MDHEN and CDR2 SYDVKM. The CDR3 totals 13 residues. The CDR3 region is CASSFQGNEKLFF. DNA of the CDR3: TGTGCCAGCAGTTTTCAAGGGAATGAAAAACTGTTTTTT.

J is TRBJ2-7 and V is TRBV9; perhaps D is TRBD1 or TRBD2 (5 bases each). Germline V CDR1 and CDR2: SGDLS, YYNGEE. The CDR3 covers 13 residues. V was shortened by 4 bases and J by 5 bases, with 13 bases between the two germline ends. In DNA form, the CDR3 reads TGTGCCAGCAGCTTGGGACCTAGCAACGAGCAGTACTTC. Translation: CASSLGPSNEQYF. Filled out from reference TRBV9 and TRBJ2-7, the complete variable domain reads DSGVTQTPKHLITATGQRVTLRCSPRSGDLSVYWYQQSLDQGLQFLIQYYNGEERAKGNILERFSAQQFPDLHSELNLSSLELGDSALYFCASSLGPSNEQYFGPGTRLTVT.

In this sample, this clonotype turned up many times. V usage is TRBV7-9 and J usage is TRBJ2-7; 8 bases are shared with TRBD1. With 5 bases clipped from V and 5 bases from J, the junction kept 5 bases outside the gene matches. Germline V gives CDR1 SEHNR, CDR2 FQNEAQ (reference sequence). CDR3 length: 13 residues. Written as DNA, the CDR3 is TGTGCCAGCAGCCGGCTACAGGGGGACGAGCAGTACTTC. This gives the protein CASSRLQGDEQYF. Drawing the rest from reference TRBV7-9 and TRBJ2-7, the complete variable domain is DTGVSQNPRHKITKRGQNVTFRCDPISEHNRLYWYRQTLGQGPEFLTYFQNEAQLEKSRLLSDRFSAERPKGSFSTLEIQRTEQGDSAMYLCASSRLQGDEQYFGPGTRLTVT.

About this clonotype itself: This could be a read error, since a much larger clone is one nucleotide away. The CDR3 nucleotides read TGTGCCAGCAGCTTAGATGTCAGCGGAATGAACACTGAAGCTTTCTTT. As protein: CASSLDVSGMNTEAFF. The V gene is TRBV7-9, the J gene TRBJ1-1; D is unresolved. Germline V gives CDR1 SEHNR, CDR2 FQNEAQ (reference sequence). The CDR3 covers 16 residues. Trimming shortened V by 1 base and J by 0 bases, and 12 bases separated the two germline ends.

The sample holds many counts of this clonotype. The V call is TRBV6-1, the J call TRBJ2-5; D is undetermined. CDR3 length: 14 residues. The V end was cut by 0 bases, the J end by 2 bases, with 7 bases between. CDR1 and CDR2 (germline): MNHNS, SASEGT. CDR3 amino acids: CASSEARAQETQYF. The CDR3 nucleotides are TGTGCCAGCAGTGAAGCAAGGGCGCAAGAGACCCAGTACTTC.

This clonotype was seen many times. The CDR3, as DNA: TGTGCCGTTAGGACCCCTTTTAGGAATACTGAAGCTTTCTTT. It specifies CAVRTPFRNTEAFF. The gene calls are TRBV19 and TRBJ1-1; unclear D gene. The CDR3 has 14 amino acids. Trimming took 11 bases from V and 5 from J, leaving 21 bases between them. The germline CDR1 and CDR2 sequences are LNHDA and SQIVND (reference sequence).

In this sample, this clonotype turned up a few times. This chain uses TRBV5-1 with TRBJ2-6; 9 bases map to TRBD1. This CDR3 is built from 16 residues. In germline, CDR1 is SGHRS, CDR2 YFSETQ. V shed 4 bases and J 2 bases; nucleotides not matched to a gene: 4. For the CDR3, the DNA is TGCGCCAGCAGCGTTACAGGGGGCACTGGGGCCAACGTCCTGACTTTC. It codes for CASSVTGGTGANVLTF.

In this sample, this clonotype turned up many times. This chain's CDR3 is CSARDQRGAASYEQYF. The DNA for the CDR3 is TGCAGTGCTAGAGACCAGCGGGGGGCAGCTTCCTACGAGCAGTACTTC. The chain carries TRBV20-1 and TRBJ2-7; 9 bases match TRBD2. V was pared by 0 bases and J by 1 base, with 7 bases of the junction left unmatched. This CDR3 region has 16 residues. Germline values: CDR1 DFQATT, CDR2 SNEGSKA (reference sequence).

There are many counts of this clonotype. This rearrangement joins TRBV18 to TRBJ1-1, with D unclear. The CDR3 contains 14 residues. V shed 1 base and J shed 0 bases, with 6 bases lying between them. Looked up from germline, CDR1 is KGHSH and CDR2 is LQKENI. The CDR3 region is CASSPLNVNTEAFF. In DNA form, the CDR3 reads TGTGCCAGCTCACCACTGAACGTGAACACTGAAGCTTTCTTT.

This clonotype came up many times. CDR3 sequence (DNA): TGTGCCAGTGGTAACTCGGGAGGGGTGAACACTGAAGCTTTCTTT. Residues: CASGNSGGVNTEAFF. The gene calls are TRBV19 and TRBJ1-1; tentatively, D is TRBD1 (5 bases). Trimming left V 8 bases short and J 0 bases short, with 16 bases between. This CDR3 contains 15 residues. In germline, CDR1 is LNHDA, CDR2 SQIVND (reference sequence).

The chain combines TRBV5-1 with TRBJ2-5; TRBD2 aligns across 7 bases. The CDR3 covers 17 residues. From germline, CDR1 is SGHRS and CDR2 YFSETQ. With 6 bases clipped from V and 2 bases from J, the junction kept 16 bases outside the gene matches. The CDR3 DNA sequence: TGCGCCAGCACAACGGGACTAATCCCGTCGGTGCAAGAGACCCAGTACTTC. This codes for CASTTGLIPSVQETQYF.

This clonotype was counted between two and nine times. The chain links TRBV6-6 to TRBJ1-5; TRBD1 matches 8 bases. V gave up 9 bases and J gave up 3 bases; unmatched junction bases: 7. Germline-derived CDR1 and CDR2 are MNHNY and SVGAGI (reference sequence). The CDR3 is 14 residues long. The CDR3 loop reads CASSQGVFNQPQHF. Here the CDR3 DNA reads TGTGCCAGTTCACAGGGGGTTTTCAATCAGCCCCAGCATTTT.

This clonotype was detected ten times or more. The rearrangement joins TRBV12-3 or TRBV12-4 to TRBJ2-7, with TRBD1 matching over 10 bases. This CDR3 region has 13 residues. The V and J ends lost 6 bases and 3 bases, in that order; junction bases with no gene match: 2. CDR3 in DNA: TGTGCCAGCAGCCGGGACAGGGGCTACGAGCAGTACTTC. The encoded protein is CASSRDRGYEQYF.

This clonotype was detected ten times or more. The genes are TRBV19 and TRBJ2-7; D is unclear. The V gene's germline CDR1 is LNHDA and CDR2 SQIVND (reference sequence). This CDR3 is 14 amino acids long. Deletions cut 3 bases from V and 6 bases from J, with 15 bases between. This CDR3 is CASSIKKETAEQYF. For the CDR3, the DNA is TGTGCCAGTAGTATTAAAAAAGAAACCGCCGAGCAGTACTTC.

This clonotype has just a few counts. The CDR3 here is CASSKNTGELFF. CDR3 coding DNA: TGTGCCAGCAGTAAGAACACCGGGGAGCTGTTTTTT. V and J are TRBV12-3 or TRBV12-4 and TRBJ2-2, with D uncertain. The CDR3 runs to 12 residues. The V and J ends lost 5 bases and 1 base respectively, with 2 bases between them.

V and J are TRBV6-2 or TRBV6-3 and TRBJ1-4, with 10 bases identical to TRBD1. The CDR3 is made up of 14 amino acids. Looked up from germline, CDR1 is MNHEY and CDR2 is SVGEGT. Germline trimming cut 6 bases from V and 13 bases from J; bases unmatched to any gene: 11. The CDR3 here is CASSDRGLEFGLFF. CDR3 sequence (DNA): TGTGCCAGCAGCGACAGGGGGCTCGAGTTTGGACTGTTTTTT.

This clonotype was detected a few times. V usage is TRBV7-9 and J usage is TRBJ2-1, with TRBD2 matching 13 bases. V was pared by 5 bases and J by 6 bases, with 10 bases of the junction left unmatched. CDR1 is SEHNR and CDR2 is FQNEAQ in the germline V gene (reference sequence). This CDR3 region has 17 residues. This CDR3 reads CASSPMRTSGSGNEQFF. In DNA, the CDR3 is TGTGCCAGCAGCCCGATGAGGACTAGCGGGAGCGGCAATGAGCAGTTCTTC.

This clonotype is classed as medium-sized (0.01 to 0.1%). The J gene is TRBJ1-5, the V gene TRBV29-1, with TRBD1 identical over 9 bases. J lost 9 bases, V lost 4 bases, and 7 bases had no gene match. The CDR3 totals 13 residues. The germline CDR1 and CDR2 sequences are SQVTM and ANQGSEA. The CDR3 DNA reads as TGCAGCGTTGGGGACAGGGCTTCGGGGCCCCAGCATTTT. This translates into CSVGDRASGPQHF.

The chain joins TRBV20-1 to TRBJ1-2, with 7 bases identical to TRBD1. The J segment lost 6 bases and the V segment lost 0 bases, leaving 7 bases of the junction unmatched. This CDR3 has 14 amino acids. Germline V gene sequence: CDR1 DFQATT, CDR2 SNEGSKA (reference sequence). The CDR3 protein is CSARDYGQGDGYTF. In nucleotides, the CDR3 is TGCAGTGCTAGAGATTACGGGCAGGGGGATGGCTACACCTTC.

This clonotype was detected many times. The V and J genes are TRBV29-1 and TRBJ2-7, with D possibly being TRBD1 or TRBD2 (5 bases each). Germline V gives CDR1 SQVTM, CDR2 ANQGSEA. The CDR3 extends over 12 amino acids. Between the trimmed V and J ends, which lost 7 bases and 3 bases, there was a span of 13 bases. The CDR3 coding sequence is TGCAGCGCCAGAGGGCAGGGCTACGAGCAGTACTTC. It translates to CSARGQGYEQYF.

This clonotype was counted only a few times. CDR3 sequence reads: CASSQTLTGELFF. In DNA form, the CDR3 reads TGTGCCAGCAGCCAGACGCTCACCGGGGAGCTGTTTTTT. This chain connects TRBV3-1 to TRBJ2-2; D is unclear. Trimming stripped 3 bases from V and 4 bases from J, with 6 bases between. Looked up from germline, CDR1 is LGHDT and CDR2 is YNNKEL (reference sequence). The CDR3 extends over 13 amino acids. Full variable domain (outside the CDR3, taken from reference TRBV3-1 and TRBJ2-2): DTAVSQTPKYLVTQMGNDKSIKCEQNLGHDTMYWYKQDSKKFLKIMFSYNNKELIINETVPNRFSPKSPDKAHLNLHINSLELGDSAVYFCASSQTLTGELFFGEGSRLTVL.

The rearrangement uses TRBV27 and TRBJ2-5, with D uncertain. CDR3 length equals 15 residues. The V gene's germline CDR1 is MNHEY and CDR2 SMNVEV (reference sequence). The ends were cut back, 4 bases at V and 5 bases at J, with 17 bases in the middle. The CDR3 reads CASSSGFWVWETQYF. In nucleotides, the CDR3 is TGTGCCAGCAGTTCTGGATTCTGGGTTTGGGAGACCCAGTACTTC.